This TCR beta chain was obtained from a study of PD-1 blockade in mismatch repair-deficient tumors (dated by TCRdb to about 2017). Describing the broader study: Between late 2013 and late 2016, some 92 consecutive patients with 11 to 13 mismatch repair-deficient cancer types, all previously treated and progressing, were enrolled in the trial. Tumor-associated T cell clones were tracked in the peripheral blood of patients responding to PD-1 blockade by deep sequencing of TCR CDR3 regions. General study outcomes and caveats: Tumor-resident clones, often undetectable in blood before treatment, expanded rapidly after pembrolizumab and then contracted, generally before radiologic responses.

For every enrolled patient, mismatch repair deficiency was confirmed by either polymerase chain reaction or immunohistochemistry. A few patients who responded to pembrolizumab therapy underwent TCR sequencing. The phase II trial prospectively evaluated PD-1 blockade with pembrolizumab in advanced mismatch repair-deficient cancers, independent of tissue of origin. Peripheral blood T cell samples were serially collected before and at multiple times after PD-1 blockade was started. Blood sampling time points were reported as weeks after the first dose of pembrolizumab. Points on this clone: Its antigen target is currently unknown. Base qualities are missing; no much larger clone stands one base away.

Library preparation employed the immunoSEQ multiplex PCR assay. TCRdb mirrors the immuneACCESS table, restricted to in-frame sequences. Some clones are absent from its copies; in checked studies, under half trace to an unresolved V gene, and the reason for the others is unknown. The sample table contains some 97,000 clones; only one count was recorded for over 75% of them. The ten largest clonotypes hold roughly 6.3% of the sample. This specimen consisted of peripheral blood, obtained about 33 weeks after starting pembrolizumab. The TCR sequence derives from an adult with mismatch repair-deficient cancer.

The CDR3 sequence is CASSGGGEAEKLFF. The DNA reads TGCGCCAGCAGCGGAGGGGGTGAAGCTGAAAAACTGTTTTTT. The V and J genes are TRBV5-1 and TRBJ1-4; matching of 6 bases hints at TRBD1 as the D gene. There are 14 amino acids in the CDR3, from cysteine to phenylalanine inclusive. Only the CDR3 DNA stays, 42 bases, in frame from base 1. V is reduced by 4 bases and J by 7 bases, leaving a spacing of 14 bases between them. CDR1 SGHRS and CDR2 YFSETQ are derived from the germline V gene.